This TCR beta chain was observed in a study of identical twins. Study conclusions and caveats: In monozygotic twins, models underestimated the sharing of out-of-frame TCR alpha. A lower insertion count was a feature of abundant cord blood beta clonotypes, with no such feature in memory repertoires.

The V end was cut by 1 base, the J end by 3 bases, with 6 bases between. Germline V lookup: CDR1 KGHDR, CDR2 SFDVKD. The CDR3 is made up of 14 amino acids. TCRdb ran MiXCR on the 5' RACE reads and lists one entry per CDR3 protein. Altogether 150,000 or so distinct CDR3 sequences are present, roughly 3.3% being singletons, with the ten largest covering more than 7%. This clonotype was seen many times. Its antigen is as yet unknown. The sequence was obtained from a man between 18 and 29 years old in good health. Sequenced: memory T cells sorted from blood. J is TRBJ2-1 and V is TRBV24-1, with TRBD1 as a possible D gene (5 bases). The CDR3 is CATSDLTGYNEQFF. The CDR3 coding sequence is TGTGCCACCAGTGATTTAACAGGCTACAATGAGCAGTTCTTC.